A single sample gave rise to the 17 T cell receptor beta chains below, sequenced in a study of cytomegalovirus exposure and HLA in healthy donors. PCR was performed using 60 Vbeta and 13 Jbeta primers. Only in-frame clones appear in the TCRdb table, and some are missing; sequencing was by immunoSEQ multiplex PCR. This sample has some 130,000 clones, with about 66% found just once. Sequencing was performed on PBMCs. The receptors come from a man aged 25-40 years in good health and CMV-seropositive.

This CDR3 reads CASSPPRNRLGLNTEAFF. The CDR3 region has the DNA TGTGCCAGCAGTCCGCCTCGGAACCGACTGGGGCTGAACACTGAAGCTTTCTTT. The chain couples TRBV28 to TRBJ1-1; weak D call: TRBD1 (5 bases). CDR1 is MDHEN, CDR2 SYDVKM, per germline. V was clipped by 5 bases and J by 0 bases, with 22 bases between them. The CDR3 loop spans 18 amino acids. The variable domain in full, with the rest retrieved from reference TRBV28 and TRBJ1-1, is DVKVTQSSRYLVKRTGEKVFLECVQDMDHENMFWYRQDPGLGLRLIYFSYDVKMKEKGDIPEGYSVSREKKERFSLILESASTNQTSMYLCASSPPRNRLGLNTEAFFGQGTRLTVV.

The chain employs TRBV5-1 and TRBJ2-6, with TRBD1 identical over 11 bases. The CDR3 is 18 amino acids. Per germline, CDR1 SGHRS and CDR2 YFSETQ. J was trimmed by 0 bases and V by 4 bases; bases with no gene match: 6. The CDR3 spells CASSRSGTGGSGANVLTF. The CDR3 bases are TGCGCCAGCAGCCGGTCCGGGACAGGGGGCTCTGGGGCCAACGTCCTGACTTTC.

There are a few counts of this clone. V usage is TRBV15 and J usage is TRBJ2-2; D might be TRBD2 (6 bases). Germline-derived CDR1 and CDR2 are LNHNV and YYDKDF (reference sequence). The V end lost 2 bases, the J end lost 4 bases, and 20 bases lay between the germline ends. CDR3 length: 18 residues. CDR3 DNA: TGTGCCACCAGCAGACCCGCCGGGCGGGATGACGTCACCGGGGAGCTGTTTTTT. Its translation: CATSRPAGRDDVTGELFF. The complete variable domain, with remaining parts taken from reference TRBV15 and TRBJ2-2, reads DAMVIQNPRYQVTQFGKPVTLSCSQTLNHNVMYWYQQKSSQAPKLLFHYYDKDFNNEADTPDNFQSRRPNTSFCFLDIRSPGLGDTAMYLCATSRPAGRDDVTGELFFGEGSRLTVL.

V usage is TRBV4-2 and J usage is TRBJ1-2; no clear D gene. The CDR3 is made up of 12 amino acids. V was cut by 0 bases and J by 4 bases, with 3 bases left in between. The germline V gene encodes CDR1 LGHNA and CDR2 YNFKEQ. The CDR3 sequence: CASSQDLYGYTF. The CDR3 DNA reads TGTGCCAGCAGCCAAGATCTCTATGGCTACACCTTC.

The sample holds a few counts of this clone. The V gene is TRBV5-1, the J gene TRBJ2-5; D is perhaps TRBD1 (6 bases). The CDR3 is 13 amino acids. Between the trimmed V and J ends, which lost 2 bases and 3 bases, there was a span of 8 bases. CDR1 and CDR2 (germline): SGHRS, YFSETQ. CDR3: CASSFNREETQYF. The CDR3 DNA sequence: TGCGCCAGCAGCTTCAACAGGGAAGAGACCCAGTACTTC. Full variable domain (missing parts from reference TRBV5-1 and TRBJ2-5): KAGVTQTPRYLIKTRGQQVTLSCSPISGHRSVSWYQQTPGQGLQFLFEYFSETQRNKGNFPGRFSGRQFSNSRSEMNVSTLELGDSALYLCASSFNREETQYFGPGTRLLVL.

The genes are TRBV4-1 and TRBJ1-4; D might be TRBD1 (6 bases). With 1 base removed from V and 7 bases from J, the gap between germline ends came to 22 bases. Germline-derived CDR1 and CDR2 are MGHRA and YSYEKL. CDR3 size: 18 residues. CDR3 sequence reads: CASSQVRGQGARGEKLFF. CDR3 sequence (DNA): TGCGCCAGCAGCCAAGTCAGGGGCCAGGGCGCTAGGGGTGAAAAACTGTTTTTT.

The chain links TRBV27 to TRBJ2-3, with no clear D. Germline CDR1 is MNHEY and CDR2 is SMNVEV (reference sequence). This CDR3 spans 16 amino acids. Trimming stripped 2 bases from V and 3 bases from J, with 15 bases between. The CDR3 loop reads CASSLGLAASTDTQYF. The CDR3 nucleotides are TGTGCCAGCAGTTTAGGGCTCGCCGCTTCAACAGATACGCAGTATTTT.

CDR3 loop: CASRSTGGSTEAFF. The CDR3 nucleotides read TGCGCCAGCAGGTCAACAGGGGGAAGTACTGAAGCTTTCTTT. This chain joins TRBV5-1 and TRBJ1-1; 8 bases line up with TRBD1. Per germline, CDR1 SGHRS and CDR2 YFSETQ. The CDR3 is made up of 14 amino acids. V lost 5 bases to trimming and J lost 5 bases; unmatched junction nucleotides: 8.

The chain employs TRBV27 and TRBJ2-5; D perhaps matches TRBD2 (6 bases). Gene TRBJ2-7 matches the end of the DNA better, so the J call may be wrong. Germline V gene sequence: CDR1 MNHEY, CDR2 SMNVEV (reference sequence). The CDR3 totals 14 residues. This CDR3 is CASSLGGRPYEQYF. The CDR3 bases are TGTGCCAGCAGTTTAGGAGGGAGGCCCTACGAGCAGTACTTC.

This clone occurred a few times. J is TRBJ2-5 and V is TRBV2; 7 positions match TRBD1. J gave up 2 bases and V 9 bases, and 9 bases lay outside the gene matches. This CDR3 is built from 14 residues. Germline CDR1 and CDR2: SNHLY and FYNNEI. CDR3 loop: CASSGDSPQETQYF. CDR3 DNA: TGTGCCAGTTCAGGGGACAGTCCTCAAGAGACCCAGTACTTC.

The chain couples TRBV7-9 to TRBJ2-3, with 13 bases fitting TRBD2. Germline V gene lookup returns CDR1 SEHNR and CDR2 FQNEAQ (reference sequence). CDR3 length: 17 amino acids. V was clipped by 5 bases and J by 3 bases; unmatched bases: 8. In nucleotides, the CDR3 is TGTGCCAGCAGCCGAACTAGCGGGAGGGTAGGGACAGATACGCAGTATTTT. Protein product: CASSRTSGRVGTDTQYF.

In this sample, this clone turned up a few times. The CDR3 spells CASRLDREGSSPQHF. CDR3 coding DNA: TGTGCCAGCAGACTGGACAGGGAGGGTTCTTCGCCCCAGCATTTT. The chain carries TRBV27 and TRBJ1-5; 8 positions match TRBD1. The V gene end was trimmed by 6 bases and the J gene end by 9 bases; junction bases not matched to a gene: 13. Germline values: CDR1 MNHEY, CDR2 SMNVEV (reference sequence). The CDR3 length is 15 residues.

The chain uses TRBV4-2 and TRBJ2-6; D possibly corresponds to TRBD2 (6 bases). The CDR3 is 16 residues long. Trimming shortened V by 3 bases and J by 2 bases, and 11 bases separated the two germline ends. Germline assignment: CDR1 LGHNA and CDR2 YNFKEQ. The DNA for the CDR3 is TGTGCCAGCAGCCAGGGGGGTCGAGCTGGGGCCAACGTCCTGACTTTC. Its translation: CASSQGGRAGANVLTF.

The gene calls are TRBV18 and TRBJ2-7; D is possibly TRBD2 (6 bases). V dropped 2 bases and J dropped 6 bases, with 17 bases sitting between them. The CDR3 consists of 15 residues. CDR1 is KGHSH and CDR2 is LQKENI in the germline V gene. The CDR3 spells CASSPEEGGSVEQYF. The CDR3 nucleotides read TGTGCCAGCTCACCAGAGGAGGGAGGTTCGGTCGAGCAGTACTTC. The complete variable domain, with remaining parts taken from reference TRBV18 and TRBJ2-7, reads NAGVMQNPRHLVRRRGQEARLRCSPMKGHSHVYWYRQLPEEGLKFMVYLQKENIIDESGMPKERFSAEFPKEGPSILRIQQVVRGDSAAYFCASSPEEGGSVEQYFGPGTRLTVT.

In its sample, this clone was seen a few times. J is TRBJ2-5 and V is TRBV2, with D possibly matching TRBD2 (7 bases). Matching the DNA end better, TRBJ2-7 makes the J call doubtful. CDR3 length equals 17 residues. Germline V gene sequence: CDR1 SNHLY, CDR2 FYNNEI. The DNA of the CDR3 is TGTGCCAGCAGTGAAAGAGTCGAGGGGAGGGGGGCCTACGAGCAGTACTTC. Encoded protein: CASSERVEGRGAYEQYF.

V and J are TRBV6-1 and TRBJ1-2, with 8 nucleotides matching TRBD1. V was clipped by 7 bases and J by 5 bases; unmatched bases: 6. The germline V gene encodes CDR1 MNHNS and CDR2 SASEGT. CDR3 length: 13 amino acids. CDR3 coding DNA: TGTGCCAGCATAAACAGGGGGGTATATGGCTACACCTTC. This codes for CASINRGVYGYTF.

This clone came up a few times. In nucleotides, the CDR3 is TGTGCCAGTAGTATAGTATGGCTAGCGGTAAACACCGGGGAGCTGTTTTTT. It is translated as CASSIVWLAVNTGELFF. The V gene is TRBV19, the J gene TRBJ2-2; 7 bases align to TRBD2. The V gene's germline CDR1 is LNHDA and CDR2 SQIVND (reference sequence). The CDR3 covers 17 residues. The V and J ends lost 1 base and 2 bases, in that order; junction bases with no gene match: 7.